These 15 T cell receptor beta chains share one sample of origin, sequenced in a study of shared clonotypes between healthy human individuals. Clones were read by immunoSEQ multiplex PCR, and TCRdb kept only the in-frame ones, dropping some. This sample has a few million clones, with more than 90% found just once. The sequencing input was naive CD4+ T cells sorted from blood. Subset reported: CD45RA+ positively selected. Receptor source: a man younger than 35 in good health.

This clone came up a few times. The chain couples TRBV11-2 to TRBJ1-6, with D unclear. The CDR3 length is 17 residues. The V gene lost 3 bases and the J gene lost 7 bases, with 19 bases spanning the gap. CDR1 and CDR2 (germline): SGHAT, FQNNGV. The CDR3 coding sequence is TGTGCCAGCAGCTTGATCCCGTTTCCAAAATCAAATTCACCCCTCCACTTT. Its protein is CASSLIPFPKSNSPLHF.

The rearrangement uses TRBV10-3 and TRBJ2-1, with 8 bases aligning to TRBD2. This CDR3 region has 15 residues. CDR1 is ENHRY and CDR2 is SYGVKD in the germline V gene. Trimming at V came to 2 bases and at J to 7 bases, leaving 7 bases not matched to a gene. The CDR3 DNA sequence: TGTGCCATCAGTGAGGATCGGGGGGGCTGGAATGAGCAGTTCTTC. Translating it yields CAISEDRGGWNEQFF.

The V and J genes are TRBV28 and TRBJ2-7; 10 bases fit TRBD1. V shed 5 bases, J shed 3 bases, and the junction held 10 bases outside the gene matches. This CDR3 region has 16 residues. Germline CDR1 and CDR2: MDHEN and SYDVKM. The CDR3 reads CASSPIPGTGDYEQYF. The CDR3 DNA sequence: TGTGCCAGCAGTCCTATACCTGGGACAGGGGACTACGAGCAGTACTTC.

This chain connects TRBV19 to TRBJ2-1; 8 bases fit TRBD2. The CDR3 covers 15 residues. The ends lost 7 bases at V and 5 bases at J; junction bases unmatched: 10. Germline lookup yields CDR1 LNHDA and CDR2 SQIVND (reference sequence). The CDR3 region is CASTPSGSLNNEQFF. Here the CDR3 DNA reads TGTGCCAGTACCCCGAGCGGGAGCTTAAACAATGAGCAGTTCTTC.

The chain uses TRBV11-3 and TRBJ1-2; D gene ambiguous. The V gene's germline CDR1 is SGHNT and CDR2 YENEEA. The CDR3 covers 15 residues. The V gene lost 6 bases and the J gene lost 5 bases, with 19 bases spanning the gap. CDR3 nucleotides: TGTGCCAGCAGTATAGCGAGGCCCGTTGGGTATGGCTACACCTTC. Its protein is CASSIARPVGYGYTF.

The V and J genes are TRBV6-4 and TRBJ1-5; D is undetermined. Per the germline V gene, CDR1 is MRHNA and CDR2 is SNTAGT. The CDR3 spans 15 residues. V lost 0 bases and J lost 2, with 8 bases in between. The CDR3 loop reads CASSDSGRGNQPQHF. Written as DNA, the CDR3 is TGTGCCAGCAGTGACTCAGGGAGGGGCAATCAGCCCCAGCATTTT.

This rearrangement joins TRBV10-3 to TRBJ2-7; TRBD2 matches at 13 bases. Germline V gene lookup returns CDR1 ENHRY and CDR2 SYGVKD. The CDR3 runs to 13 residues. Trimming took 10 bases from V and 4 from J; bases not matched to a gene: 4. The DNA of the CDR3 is TGTGCCAGAGGACTAGCGGGGGATTACGAGCAGTACTTC. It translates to CARGLAGDYEQYF.

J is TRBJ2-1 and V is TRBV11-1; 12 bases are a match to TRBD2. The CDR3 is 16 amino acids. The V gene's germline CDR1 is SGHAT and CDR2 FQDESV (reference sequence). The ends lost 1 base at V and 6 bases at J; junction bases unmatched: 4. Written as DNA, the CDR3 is TGTGCCAGCAGCTTAGACGGACTAGCGGGGACCAATGAGCAGTTCTTC. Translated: CASSLDGLAGTNEQFF. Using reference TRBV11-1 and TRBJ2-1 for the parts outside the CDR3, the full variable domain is EAEVAQSPRYKITEKSQAVAFWCDPISGHATLYWYRQILGQGPELLVQFQDESVVDDSQLPKDRFSAERLKGVDSTLKIQPAELGDSAMYLCASSLDGLAGTNEQFFGPGTRLTVL.

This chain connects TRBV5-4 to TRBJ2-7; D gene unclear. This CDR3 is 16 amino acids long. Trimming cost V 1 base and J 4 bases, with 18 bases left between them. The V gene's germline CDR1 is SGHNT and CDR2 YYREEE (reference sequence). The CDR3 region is CASSLLDGPLAYEQYF. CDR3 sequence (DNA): TGTGCCAGCAGCTTGCTCGACGGGCCTTTGGCATACGAGCAGTACTTC.

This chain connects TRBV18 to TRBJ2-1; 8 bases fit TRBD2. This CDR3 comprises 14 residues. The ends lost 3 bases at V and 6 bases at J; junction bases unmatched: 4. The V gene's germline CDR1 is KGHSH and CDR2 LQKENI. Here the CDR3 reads CASSPNGGGNEQFF. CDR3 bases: TGTGCCAGCTCACCGAACGGGGGGGGCAATGAGCAGTTCTTC.

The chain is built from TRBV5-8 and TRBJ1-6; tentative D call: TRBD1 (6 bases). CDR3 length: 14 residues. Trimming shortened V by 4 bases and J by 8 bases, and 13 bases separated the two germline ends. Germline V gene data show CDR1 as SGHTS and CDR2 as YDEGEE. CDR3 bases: TGTGCCAGCAGCCGGGGGGGCCTACATTCACCCCTCCACTTT. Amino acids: CASSRGGLHSPLHF.

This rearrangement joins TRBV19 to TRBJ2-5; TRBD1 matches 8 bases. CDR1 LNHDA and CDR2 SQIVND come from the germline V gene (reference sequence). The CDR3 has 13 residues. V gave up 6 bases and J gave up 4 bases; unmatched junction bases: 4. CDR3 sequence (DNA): TGTGCCAGTAGGAGACAGGGGTTAGAGACCCAGTACTTC. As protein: CASRRQGLETQYF.

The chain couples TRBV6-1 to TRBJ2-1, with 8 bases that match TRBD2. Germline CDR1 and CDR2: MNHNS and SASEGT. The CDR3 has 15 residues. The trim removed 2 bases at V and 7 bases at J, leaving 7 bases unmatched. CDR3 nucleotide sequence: TGTGCCAGCAGTGAACGTCGGGAGGGGGGGAATGAGCAGTTCTTC. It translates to CASSERREGGNEQFF.

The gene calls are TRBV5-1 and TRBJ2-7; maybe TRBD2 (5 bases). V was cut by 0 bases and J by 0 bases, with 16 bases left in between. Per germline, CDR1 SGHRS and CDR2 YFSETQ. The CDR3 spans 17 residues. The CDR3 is CASSLGGSNRGSYEQYF. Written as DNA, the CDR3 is TGCGCCAGCAGCTTGGGAGGATCGAACCGGGGCTCCTACGAGCAGTACTTC.

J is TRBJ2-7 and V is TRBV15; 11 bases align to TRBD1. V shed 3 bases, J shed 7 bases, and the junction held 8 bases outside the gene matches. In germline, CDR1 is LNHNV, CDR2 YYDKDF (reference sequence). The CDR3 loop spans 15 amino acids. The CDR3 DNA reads TGTGCCACCAGCAGGGGAGGGACAGGGGGGGCGGAGCAGTACTTC. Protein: CATSRGGTGGAEQYF.